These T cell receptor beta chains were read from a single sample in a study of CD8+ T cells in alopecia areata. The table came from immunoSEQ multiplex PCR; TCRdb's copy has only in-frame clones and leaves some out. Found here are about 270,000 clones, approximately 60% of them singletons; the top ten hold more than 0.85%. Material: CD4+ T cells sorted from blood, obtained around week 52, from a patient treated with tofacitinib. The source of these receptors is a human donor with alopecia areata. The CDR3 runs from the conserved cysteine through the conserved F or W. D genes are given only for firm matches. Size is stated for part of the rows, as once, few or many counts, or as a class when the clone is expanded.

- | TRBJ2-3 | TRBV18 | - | TGTGCCAGCTCATCTGGCGCAGGAGATACGCAGTATTTT | CASSSGAGDTQYF
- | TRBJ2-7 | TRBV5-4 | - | TGTGCCAGCAGCTTCGGACAGTTCTACGAGCAGTACTTC | CASSFGQFYEQYF
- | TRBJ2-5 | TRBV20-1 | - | TGCAGTGCTAGGTTTGGGGAGACCCAGTACTTC | CSARFGETQYF
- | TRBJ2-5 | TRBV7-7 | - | TGTGCTAGCAGCATTCGACGGACCGCAGGGACCCAGTACTTC | CASSIRRTAGTQYF
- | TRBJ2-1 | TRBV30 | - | TGTGCCTGGAGTTCCAGGGGAGGCGATGAGCAGTTCTTC | CAWSSRGGDEQFF
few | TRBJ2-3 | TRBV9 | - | TGTGCCAGCAGCGTAGTTCTCACAGATACGCAGTATTTT | CASSVVLTDTQYF
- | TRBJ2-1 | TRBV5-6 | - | TGTGCCAGCAGCTTGGTCGATGAGCAGTTCTTC | CASSLVDEQFF
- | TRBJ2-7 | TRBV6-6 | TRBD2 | TGTGCCAGCAGTCCCCTGAGGACGGGAGGAGCCTACGAGCAGTACTTC | CASSPLRTGGAYEQYF
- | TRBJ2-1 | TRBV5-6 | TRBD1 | TGTGCCAGCAGCTCCCGGGACAGAGACTACAATGAGCAGTTCTTC | CASSSRDRDYNEQFF
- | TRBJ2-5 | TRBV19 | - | TGTGCCAGTAGCTCGGCCGGGCGCCGGGAGACCCAGTACTTC | CASSSAGRRETQYF
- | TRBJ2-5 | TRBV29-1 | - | TGCAGCGCGGAAGCCTGGCAGGGGCCAGGAGAGACCCAGTACTTC | CSAEAWQGPGETQYF
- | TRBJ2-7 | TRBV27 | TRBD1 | TGTGCCAGCAGTTCCGCGGGACAGGGGGCCTACGAGCAGTACTTC | CASSSAGQGAYEQYF
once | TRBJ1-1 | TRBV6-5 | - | TGTGCCAGCAGTTACGTCAGTGTGGACACTGAAGCTTTCTTT | CASSYVSVDTEAFF
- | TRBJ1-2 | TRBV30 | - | TGTGCCTGGAGCCCGCGGCTTCGGGGTAGGGACTATGGCTACACCTTC | CAWSPRLRGRDYGYTF
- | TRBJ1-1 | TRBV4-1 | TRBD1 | TGCGCCAGCAGCCAATTACCGGGACAGGGTGAAGCTTTCTTT | CASSQLPGQGEAFF
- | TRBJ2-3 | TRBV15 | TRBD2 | TGTGCCACCAGCAGAACTACTAGCGGGGGGCAAGATACGCAGTATTTT | CATSRTTSGGQDTQYF
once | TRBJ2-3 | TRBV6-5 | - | TGTGCCAGCAGTTACTCCGGGAATACGCAGTATTTT | CASSYSGNTQYF
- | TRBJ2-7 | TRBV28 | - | TGTGCCAGCAGTTTAAGTACCTACGAGCAGTACTTC | CASSLSTYEQYF
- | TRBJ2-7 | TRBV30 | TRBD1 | TGTGCCTGGAGTGTACTAGGGACAGCTATTGGGGGCTTC | CAWSVLGTAIGGF
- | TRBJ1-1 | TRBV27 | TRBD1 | TGTGCCAGCAGTGAGGGACAGTTGTTATTCACTGAAGCTTTCTTT | CASSEGQLLFTEAFF
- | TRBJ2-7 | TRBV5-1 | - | TGCGCCAGCAGCTTGGAGGGGGGTTCCTACGAGCAGTACTTC | CASSLEGGSYEQYF
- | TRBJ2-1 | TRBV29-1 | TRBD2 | TGCAGCGTCGGGGGGGAAAGAAACTACAATGAGCAGTTCTTC | CSVGGERNYNEQFF
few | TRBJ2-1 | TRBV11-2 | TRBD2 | TGTGCCAGCACCTTGTCCGGGGGGGATCTCAATGAGCAGTTCTTC | CASTLSGGDLNEQFF